This TCR beta chain was recorded in a study of blood T cell repertoires in COVID-19. Whole-study context: From T cells, B-cell-depleted T cells, or PBMCs came the material, which was cDNA or gDNA.

In the source study's methods: From reference gene primer amplification, estimates of nucleated cell counts were derived. The assay was immunoSEQ multiplex PCR, and TCRdb's table has in-frame clones only and misses some. V, J and clone size are taken as reported in that table, and D and trimming were inferred from the DNA itself. This sample carries about 480,000 clones, 85% to 90% of them seen once, and the ten largest clones take around 8%. Germline lookup yields CDR1 MNHEY and CDR2 SVGAGI. V gave up 6 bases and J gave up 4 bases; unmatched junction bases: 5. This CDR3 has 13 amino acids. Seattle cases were enrolled at active infection and followed longitudinally.

The sequenced material came from peripheral blood. This chain links TRBV6-5 with TRBJ1-1; 7 positions agree with TRBD1. The clonotype was recovered from a woman between 50 and 59 years old with COVID-19, enrolled during active disease. The CDR3 coding sequence is TGTGCCAGCAGCGGACAGGTCTCCACTGAAGCTTTCTTT. It translates to CASSGQVSTEAFF.